This note documents a single T cell receptor (beta chain) sequence. As yet, its antigen is unknown. This sample was included in a study of early T cells in non-severe SARS-CoV-2 infection. Study background: The input, bulk RNA from unsorted whole blood, was sequenced, and chains were unpaired. Study-level results: Using VDJdb, the matching emphasized anti-spike CD8 responses while missing private and CD4 specificities.

V was clipped by 11 bases and J by 1 base, with 22 bases between them. Germline loops: CDR1 ENHRY, CDR2 SYGVKD. The CDR3 loop spans 16 amino acids. Researchers tagged individual cDNA molecules with unique molecular identifiers. TCRdb redid the calling of the 5' RACE reads with MiXCR, one entry per CDR3 protein. The table includes around 70,000 distinct CDR3 sequences, around 12% detected once. The chain uses TRBV10-3 and TRBJ2-3, with a possible D match to TRBD2 (5 bases). The clonotype was recovered from an adult who was a healthcare worker with PCR-confirmed SARS-CoV-2 infection or an uninfected control (not recorded which). Sample: whole blood. CDR3 bases: TGTGCCCTCTCTTCAAGGGAGACTGGACGCACAGATACGCAGTATTTT. It translates to CALSSRETGRTDTQYF.